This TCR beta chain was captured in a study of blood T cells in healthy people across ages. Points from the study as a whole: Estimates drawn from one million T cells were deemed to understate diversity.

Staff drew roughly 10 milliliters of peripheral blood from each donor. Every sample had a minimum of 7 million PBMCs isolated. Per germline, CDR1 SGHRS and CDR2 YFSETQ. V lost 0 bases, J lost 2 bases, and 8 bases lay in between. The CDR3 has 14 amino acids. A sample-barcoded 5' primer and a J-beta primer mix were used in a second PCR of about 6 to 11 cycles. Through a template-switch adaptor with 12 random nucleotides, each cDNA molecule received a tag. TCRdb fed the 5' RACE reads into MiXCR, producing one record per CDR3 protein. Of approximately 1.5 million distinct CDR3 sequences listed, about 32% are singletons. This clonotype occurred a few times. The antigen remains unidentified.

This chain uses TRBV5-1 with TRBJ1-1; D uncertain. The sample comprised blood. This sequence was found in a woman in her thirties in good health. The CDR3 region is CASSLDPDNTEAFF. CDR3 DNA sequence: TGCGCCAGCAGCTTGGATCCAGATAACACTGAAGCTTTCTTT. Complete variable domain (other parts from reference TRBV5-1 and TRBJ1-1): KAGVTQTPRYLIKTRGQQVTLSCSPISGHRSVSWYQQTPGQGLQFLFEYFSETQRNKGNFPGRFSGRQFSNSRSEMNVSTLELGDSALYLCASSLDPDNTEAFFGQGTRLTVV.